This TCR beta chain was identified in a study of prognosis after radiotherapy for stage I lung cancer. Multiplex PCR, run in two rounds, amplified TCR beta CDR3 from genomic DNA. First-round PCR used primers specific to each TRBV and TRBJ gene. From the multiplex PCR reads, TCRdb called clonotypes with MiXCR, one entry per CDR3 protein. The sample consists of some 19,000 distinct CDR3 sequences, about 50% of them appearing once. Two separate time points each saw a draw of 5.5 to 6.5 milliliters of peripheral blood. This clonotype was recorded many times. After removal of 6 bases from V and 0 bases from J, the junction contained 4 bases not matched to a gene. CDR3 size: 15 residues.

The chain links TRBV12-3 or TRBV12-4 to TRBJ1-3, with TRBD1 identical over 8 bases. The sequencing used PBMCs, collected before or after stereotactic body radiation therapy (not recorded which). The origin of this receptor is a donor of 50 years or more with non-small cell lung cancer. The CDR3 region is CASSRQGISGNTIYF. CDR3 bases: TGTGCCAGCAGCCGACAGGGGATCTCTGGAAACACCATATATTTT.